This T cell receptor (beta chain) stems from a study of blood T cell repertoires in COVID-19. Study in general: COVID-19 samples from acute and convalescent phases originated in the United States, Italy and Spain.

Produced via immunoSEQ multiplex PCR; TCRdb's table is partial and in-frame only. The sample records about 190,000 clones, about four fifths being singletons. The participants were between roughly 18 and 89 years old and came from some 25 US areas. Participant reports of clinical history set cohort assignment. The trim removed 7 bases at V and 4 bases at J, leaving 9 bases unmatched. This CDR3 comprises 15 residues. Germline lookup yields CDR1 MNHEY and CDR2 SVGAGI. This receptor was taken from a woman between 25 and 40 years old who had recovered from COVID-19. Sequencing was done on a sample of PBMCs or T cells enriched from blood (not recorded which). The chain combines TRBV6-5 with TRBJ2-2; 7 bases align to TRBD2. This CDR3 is CASNRIVAGTGELFF. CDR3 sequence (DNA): TGTGCCAGCAACAGGATAGTAGCGGGCACCGGGGAGCTGTTTTTT.